This TCR beta chain originates from a study of cytomegalovirus exposure and HLA in healthy donors. Points from the study as a whole: Later analysis found that TCR beta chains associated with HLA were more clonally expanded than other, equally common chains.

The PCR had 60 Vbeta and 13 Jbeta primers. Methods used by the authors: Per a later analysis, the number of unique TCR beta chains was around 79 million, of which roughly 10 million were shared. The data were produced by immunoSEQ multiplex PCR, yet TCRdb's version contains in-frame clones alone and is incomplete. V, J and clone size were drawn from that table, and D and trimming were deduced from the DNA. The sample includes 120,000 to 150,000 clones, 88% of them seen just once. CDR3 size: 16 residues. Trimming at V came to 5 bases and at J to 4 bases, leaving 6 bases not matched to a gene. Germline V CDR1 and CDR2: WNHNN, SYGVQD (reference sequence). With respect to this clone: Its antigen is still unknown.

This clonotype originated in a woman aged 40 to 49 in good health and CMV-seronegative. The chain joins TRBV10-1 to TRBJ2-1; 12 bases align to TRBD2. Specimen: PBMCs. The chain's CDR3 is CASSRASGRDYNEQFF. Written as DNA, the CDR3 is TGCGCCAGCAGTAGGGCTAGCGGGAGGGATTACAATGAGCAGTTCTTC.